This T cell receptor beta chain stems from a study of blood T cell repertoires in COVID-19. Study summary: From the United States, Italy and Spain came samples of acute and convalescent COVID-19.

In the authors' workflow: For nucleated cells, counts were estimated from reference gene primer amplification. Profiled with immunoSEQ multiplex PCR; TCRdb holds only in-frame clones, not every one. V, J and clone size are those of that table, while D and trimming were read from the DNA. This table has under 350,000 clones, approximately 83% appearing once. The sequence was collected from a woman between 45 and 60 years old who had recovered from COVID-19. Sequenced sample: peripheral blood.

The CDR3 DNA sequence: TGCGCCAGCAGCGGGACAGAGGGCCTAAACTATGGCTACACCTTC. Translating gives CASSGTEGLNYGYTF. V usage is TRBV5-1 and J usage is TRBJ1-2, with 7 bases aligning to TRBD1. Germline V gene lookup returns CDR1 SGHRS and CDR2 YFSETQ. Trimming at V came to 4 bases and at J to 2 bases, leaving 8 bases not matched to a gene. This CDR3 spans 15 amino acids.